The T cell receptor (beta chain) under discussion was sequenced for a study of shared clonotypes between healthy human individuals. Findings of the study overall: Naive subsets generally exceeded memory subsets in estimated richness.

V was pared by 5 bases and J by 2 bases, with 6 bases of the junction left unmatched. CDR1 is SQVTM and CDR2 is ANQGSEA in the germline V gene. CDR3 length equals 13 residues. Healthy and HIV-negative, the adult donors had no recent acute infections or vaccinations. Every contributor of samples was a Caucasian grown-up residing in Nashville, Tennessee. Concerning this clone itself: Antigen unknown.

Sequencing was performed with immunoSEQ multiplex PCR; in TCRdb, only in-frame clones are kept and a portion is missing. The table shows a few million clones, with 92% occurring only once. The sequence was obtained from a man between 18 and 29 years old in good health. Some clones in this sample may be carry-over from other donors' samples. The specimen was naive CD4+ T cells from PBMCs. Regarding subset: CD45RA+ positively selected. The V gene is TRBV29-1, the J gene TRBJ2-7, with 7 bases identical to TRBD2. DNA for the CDR3: TGCAGCGTTAGGCTAGCGGAGACCTACGAGCAGTACTTC. It translates to CSVRLAETYEQYF.